The entry below describes one TCR beta chain. The table came from immunoSEQ multiplex PCR; TCRdb's copy has only in-frame clones and leaves some out. Of about 250,000 clones in the sample, approximately 85% were seen once. The data were taken from a study of blood T cell repertoires in COVID-19. This CDR3 is built from 14 residues. With V trimmed by 3 bases and J by 6 bases, 3 bases remained unmatched. Germline CDR1 reads MGHRA; CDR2 reads YSYEKL. Sample: PBMCs or T cells enriched from blood (not recorded which). This TCR was recovered from a woman aged 50 to 60 with acute COVID-19. This rearrangement joins TRBV4-1 to TRBJ2-2, with 8 bases matching TRBD1. The CDR3 is CASSQDRVPGELFF. CDR3 coding DNA: TGCGCCAGCAGCCAGGACAGGGTGCCCGGGGAGCTGTTTTTT.